This section outlines one T cell receptor beta chain sequence together with its context. The PCR made use of 60 Vbeta and 13 Jbeta primers. The table came from immunoSEQ multiplex PCR; TCRdb's copy has only in-frame clones and leaves some out. This table has approximately 150,000 clones, around 68% appearing once. The data belong to a study of cytomegalovirus exposure and HLA in healthy donors. This CDR3 has 14 amino acids. CDR1 MNHNS and CDR2 SASEGT come from the germline V gene. Trimming took 8 bases from V and 2 from J, leaving 14 bases between them. V is TRBV6-1 and J is TRBJ2-3; possible D gene TRBD2, 6 bases. The sequence was obtained from a man between 25 and 39 years old in good health and CMV-seropositive. Material: PBMCs. CDR3 in amino acids: CASYRDFPTDTQYF. The DNA for the CDR3 is TGTGCCAGCTATAGGGACTTCCCCACAGATACGCAGTATTTT.